The 16 T cell receptor beta chains given below trace back to one sample, sequenced in a study of shared clonotypes between healthy human individuals. Measured with immunoSEQ multiplex PCR; TCRdb has only the in-frame clones, and not every one. The sample shows roughly 2.6 million clones, approximately 94% of them seen only once. Sequencing used naive CD4+ T cells sorted from blood. The subset denotes: CD45RA+ positively selected. All receptors come from a man aged 18 to 29 in good health.

The V and J genes are TRBV28 and TRBJ2-7, with D hard to call. CDR1 and CDR2 (germline): MDHEN, SYDVKM. The CDR3 consists of 16 residues. The germline V and J ends were trimmed by 3 bases and 0 bases, with 15 bases remaining between them. The CDR3 DNA is TGTGCCAGCAGTTTGTCGGCTGTGGGCCACTCCTACGAGCAGTACTTC. Amino acid sequence: CASSLSAVGHSYEQYF.

This chain joins TRBV6-1 and TRBJ1-2; TRBD1 might be the D (6 bases). The CDR3 runs 15 residues. CDR1 and CDR2 (germline): MNHNS, SASEGT. Between the trimmed V and J ends, which lost 0 bases and 5 bases, there was a span of 13 bases. The CDR3 coding sequence is TGTGCCAGCAGTGAAGCGGGGGCTCTGCCTTATGGCTACACCTTC. It translates to CASSEAGALPYGYTF.

This chain uses TRBV11-2 with TRBJ2-6; the D gene is possibly TRBD1 (6 bases). There are 17 residues in the CDR3. Germline V gives CDR1 SGHAT, CDR2 FQNNGV. Trimming removed 5 bases from V and 0 bases from J, with 14 bases in between. As DNA, the CDR3 is TGTGCCAGCAGCGCCGGGACAACGAGCTCTGGGGCCAACGTCCTGACTTTC. It codes for CASSAGTTSSGANVLTF.

The CDR3 is CASRFGQGARGYTF. The CDR3 region has the DNA TGTGCCAGCAGGTTTGGACAGGGGGCGAGAGGCTACACCTTC. The chain combines TRBV6-5 with TRBJ1-2, with 11 bases matching TRBD1. Germline V lookup: CDR1 MNHEY, CDR2 SVGAGI. The CDR3 totals 14 residues. Trimming at V came to 6 bases and at J to 8 bases, leaving 8 bases not matched to a gene.

The chain couples TRBV11-3 to TRBJ2-3; D is ambiguous. The V gene lost 6 bases and the J gene lost 2 bases, with 9 bases spanning the gap. CDR3 length: 13 amino acids. Germline V gene sequence: CDR1 SGHNT, CDR2 YENEEA. CDR3 nucleotide sequence: TGTGCCAGCAGGTCTTCTTCCACAGATACGCAGTATTTT. Translated: CASRSSSTDTQYF.

This clone was detected only once. The chain links TRBV19 to TRBJ1-1; 8 bases agree with TRBD1. With 4 bases clipped from V and 0 bases from J, the junction kept 4 bases outside the gene matches. CDR3 length equals 15 residues. Per germline, CDR1 LNHDA and CDR2 SQIVND (reference sequence). DNA of the CDR3: TGTGCCAGTAGTAGGACAGGGCCATTGAACACTGAAGCTTTCTTT. It specifies CASSRTGPLNTEAFF.

V and J are TRBV6-1 and TRBJ2-7, with D tentatively TRBD2 (5 bases). The CDR3 consists of 16 residues. V was shortened by 2 bases and J by 0 bases, with 14 bases between the two germline ends. Germline CDR1 is MNHNS and CDR2 is SASEGT. The CDR3 sequence: CASSERTGYLSYEQYF. The CDR3 DNA reads TGTGCCAGCAGTGAAAGAACGGGGTACCTCTCCTACGAGCAGTACTTC.

This clone was seen only a few times. Other DNA sequences in the sample encode the same CDR3. The chain couples TRBV30 to TRBJ1-4; 9 bases are shared with TRBD1. The CDR3 is 14 residues long. Germline loops: CDR1 GTSNPN, CDR2 SVGIG (reference sequence). J lost 4 bases, V lost 5 bases, and 5 bases had no gene match. The CDR3 loop is CAWSRQGGNEKLFF. The CDR3 DNA reads as TGTGCCTGGTCTAGACAGGGGGGTAATGAAAAACTGTTTTTT.

This sequence joins TRBV5-1 and TRBJ2-5; D possibly corresponds to TRBD1 (5 bases). The CDR3 contains 14 residues. V lost 3 bases and J 2 bases, leaving 11 bases between the germline ends. CDR1 is SGHRS and CDR2 is YFSETQ in the germline V gene. The CDR3 nucleotides are TGCGCCAGCAGCTCAGCAGGGTTTCAAGAGACCCAGTACTTC. It encodes CASSSAGFQETQYF.

This clone appeared a single time. The chain recombines TRBV11-2 with TRBJ2-3; the D is unclear. The ends were cut back, 0 bases at V and 8 bases at J, with 15 bases in the middle. CDR1 is SGHAT and CDR2 is FQNNGV in the germline V gene. The CDR3 spans 15 residues. CDR3 loop: CASSLEGFRSATQYF. As DNA, the CDR3 is TGTGCCAGCAGCTTAGAGGGATTTCGTTCAGCTACGCAGTATTTT.

This clone was observed a handful of times. The chain has TRBV9 and TRBJ1-2; 8 nucleotides agree with TRBD1. In germline, CDR1 is SGDLS, CDR2 YYNGEE. J was trimmed by 6 bases and V by 0 bases; bases with no gene match: 7. The CDR3 runs 15 residues. The CDR3 DNA sequence: TGTGCCAGCAGCGTAGTGGGACAGGCAGGCGATGGCTACACCTTC. This encodes CASSVVGQAGDGYTF. Variable domain in full (rest from reference TRBV9 and TRBJ1-2): DSGVTQTPKHLITATGQRVTLRCSPRSGDLSVYWYQQSLDQGLQFLIQYYNGEERAKGNILERFSAQQFPDLHSELNLSSLELGDSALYFCASSVVGQAGDGYTFGSGTRLTVV.

This clone was observed a few times. Other DNA sequences in this sample translate to the same CDR3. The V call is TRBV19, the J call TRBJ1-1; D remains ambiguous. V was pared by 4 bases and J by 0 bases, with 6 bases between. In germline, CDR1 is LNHDA, CDR2 SQIVND (reference sequence). This CDR3 is 13 amino acids long. The CDR3 sequence is CASSTVLNTEAFF. The CDR3 DNA reads as TGTGCCAGTAGTACGGTCCTGAACACTGAAGCTTTCTTT.

J is TRBJ1-6 and V is TRBV2; TRBD1 aligns across 7 bases. The CDR3 is 15 residues long. After removal of 2 bases from V and 10 bases from J, the junction contained 8 bases not matched to a gene. In germline, CDR1 is SNHLY, CDR2 FYNNEI. Written as DNA, the CDR3 is TGTGCCAGCAGTGAAAAGACAGGGAATGGCTCACCCCTCCACTTT. Protein sequence: CASSEKTGNGSPLHF. The full variable domain, rest sourced from reference TRBV2 and TRBJ1-6, is EPEVTQTPSHQVTQMGQEVILRCVPISNHLYFYWYRQILGQKVEFLVSFYNNEISEKSEIFDDQFSVERPDGSNFTLKIRSTKLEDSAMYFCASSEKTGNGSPLHFGNGTRLTVT.

The CDR3 loop is CAISESGLAGNNEQFF. The CDR3 DNA reads as TGTGCCATCAGTGAGTCTGGACTAGCGGGGAACAATGAGCAGTTCTTC. The V and J genes are TRBV10-3 and TRBJ2-1; TRBD2 agrees at 12 bases. The CDR3 runs to 16 residues. The germline CDR1 and CDR2 sequences are ENHRY and SYGVKD. J lost 5 bases, V lost 0 bases, and 2 bases had no gene match.

V gene TRBV2 combines with J gene TRBJ2-5, with a weak D call TRBD1 (6 bases). V gave up 2 bases and J gave up 3 bases, with 10 bases separating them. CDR1 and CDR2 (germline): SNHLY, FYNNEI. The CDR3 consists of 14 residues. CDR3 loop: CASSELGTKETQYF. The DNA for the CDR3 is TGTGCCAGCAGTGAATTGGGGACAAAAGAGACCCAGTACTTC. The full variable domain, completed using reference TRBV2 and TRBJ2-5, is EPEVTQTPSHQVTQMGQEVILRCVPISNHLYFYWYRQILGQKVEFLVSFYNNEISEKSEIFDDQFSVERPDGSNFTLKIRSTKLEDSAMYFCASSELGTKETQYFGPGTRLLVL.

V usage is TRBV29-1 and J usage is TRBJ2-7, with 7 bases lining up with TRBD2. The CDR3 sequence is 15 residues long. Germline trimming cut 3 bases from V and 3 bases from J; bases unmatched to any gene: 11. CDR1 SQVTM and CDR2 ANQGSEA come from the germline V gene. The CDR3 spells CSVEGLSSGVYEQYF. The CDR3 DNA sequence: TGCAGCGTTGAGGGGTTAAGCAGCGGGGTCTACGAGCAGTACTTC.